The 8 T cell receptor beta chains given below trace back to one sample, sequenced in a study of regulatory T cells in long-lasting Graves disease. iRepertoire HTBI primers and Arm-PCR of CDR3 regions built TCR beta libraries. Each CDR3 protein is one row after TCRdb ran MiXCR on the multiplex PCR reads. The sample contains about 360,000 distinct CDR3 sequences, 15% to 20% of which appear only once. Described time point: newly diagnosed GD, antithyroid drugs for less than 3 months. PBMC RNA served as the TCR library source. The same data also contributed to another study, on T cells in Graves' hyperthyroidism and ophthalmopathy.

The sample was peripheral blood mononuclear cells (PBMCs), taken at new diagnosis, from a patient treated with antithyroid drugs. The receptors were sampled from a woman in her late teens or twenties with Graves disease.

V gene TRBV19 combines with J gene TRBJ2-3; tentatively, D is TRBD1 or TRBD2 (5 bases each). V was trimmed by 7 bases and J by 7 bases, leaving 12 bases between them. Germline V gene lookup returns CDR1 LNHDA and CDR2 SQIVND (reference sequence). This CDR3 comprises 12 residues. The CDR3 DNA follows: TGTGCCAGTAATCCTGAGGGGTATACGCAGTATTTT. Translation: CASNPEGYTQYF.

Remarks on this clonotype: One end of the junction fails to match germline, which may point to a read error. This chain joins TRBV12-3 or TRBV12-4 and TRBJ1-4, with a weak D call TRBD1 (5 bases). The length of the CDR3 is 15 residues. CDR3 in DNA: TGTGCCTGCAGTTTAGCGCCAGGGACTAATGAAAAACTGTTTTTT. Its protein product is CACSLAPGTNEKLFF.

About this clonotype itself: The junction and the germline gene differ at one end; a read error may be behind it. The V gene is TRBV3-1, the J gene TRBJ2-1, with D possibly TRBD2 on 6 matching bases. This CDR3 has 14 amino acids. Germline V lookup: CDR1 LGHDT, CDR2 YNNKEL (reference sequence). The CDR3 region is CVSSQVLVGGEQFF. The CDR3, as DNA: TGTGTCAGCAGCCAAGTGCTAGTGGGGGGTGAGCAGTTCTTC.

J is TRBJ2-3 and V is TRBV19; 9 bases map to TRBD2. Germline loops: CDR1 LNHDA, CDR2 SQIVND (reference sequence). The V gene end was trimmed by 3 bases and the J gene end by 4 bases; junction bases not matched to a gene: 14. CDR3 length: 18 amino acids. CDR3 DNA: TGTGCCAGTAGTATCCTTGGTAGCGGGAGCCTCTTAGCAGATACGCAGTATTTT. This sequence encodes CASSILGSGSLLADTQYF. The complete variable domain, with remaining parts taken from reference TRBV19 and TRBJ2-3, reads DGGITQSPKYLFRKEGQNVTLSCEQNLNHDAMYWYRQDPGQGLRLIYYSQIVNDFQKGDIAEGYSVSREKKESFPLTVTSAQKNPTAFYLCASSILGSGSLLADTQYFGPGTRLTVL.

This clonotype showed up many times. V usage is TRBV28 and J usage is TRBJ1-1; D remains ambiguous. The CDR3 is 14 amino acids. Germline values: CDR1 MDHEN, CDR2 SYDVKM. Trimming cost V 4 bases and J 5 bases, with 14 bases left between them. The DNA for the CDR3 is TGTGCCAGCAGTTCGAGACTCGCCGGGACTGAAGCTTTCTTT. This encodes CASSSRLAGTEAFF.

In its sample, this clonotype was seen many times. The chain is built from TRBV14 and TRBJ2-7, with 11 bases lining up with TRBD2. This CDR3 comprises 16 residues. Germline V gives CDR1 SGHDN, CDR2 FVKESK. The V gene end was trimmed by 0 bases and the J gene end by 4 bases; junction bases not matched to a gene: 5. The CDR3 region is CASSQDFGTSGYEQYF. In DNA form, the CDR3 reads TGTGCCAGCAGCCAAGATTTCGGGACTAGCGGATACGAGCAGTACTTC.

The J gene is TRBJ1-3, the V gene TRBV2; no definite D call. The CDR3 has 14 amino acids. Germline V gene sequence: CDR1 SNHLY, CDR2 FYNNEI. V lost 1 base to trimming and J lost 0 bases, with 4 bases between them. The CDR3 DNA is TGTGCCAGCAGTGAAGTGTGCTCTGGAAACACCATATATTTT. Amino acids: CASSEVCSGNTIYF. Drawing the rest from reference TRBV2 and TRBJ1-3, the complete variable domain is EPEVTQTPSHQVTQMGQEVILRCVPISNHLYFYWYRQILGQKVEFLVSFYNNEISEKSEIFDDQFSVERPDGSNFTLKIRSTKLEDSAMYFCASSEVCSGNTIYFGEGSWLTVV.

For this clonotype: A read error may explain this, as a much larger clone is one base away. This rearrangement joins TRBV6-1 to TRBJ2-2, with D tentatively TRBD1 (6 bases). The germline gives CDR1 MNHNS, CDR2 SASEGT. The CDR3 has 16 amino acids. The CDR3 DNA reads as TGTGCCAGCAGTGAAAGGCGAACAGGGAACTCCGGGGAGCTGTTTTTT. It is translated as CASSERRTGNSGELFF.